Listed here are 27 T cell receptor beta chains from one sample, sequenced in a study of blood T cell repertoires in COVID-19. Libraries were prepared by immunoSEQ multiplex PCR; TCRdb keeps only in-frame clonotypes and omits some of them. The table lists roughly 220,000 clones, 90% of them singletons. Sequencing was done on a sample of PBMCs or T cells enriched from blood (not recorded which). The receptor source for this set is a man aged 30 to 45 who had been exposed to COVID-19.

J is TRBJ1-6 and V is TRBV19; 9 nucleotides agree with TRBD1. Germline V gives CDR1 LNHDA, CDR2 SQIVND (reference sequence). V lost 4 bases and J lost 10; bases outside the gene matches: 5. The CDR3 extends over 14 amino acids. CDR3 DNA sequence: TGTGCCAGTAGTAAACAGGGGGCAGGCTCACCCCTCCACTTT. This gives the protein CASSKQGAGSPLHF.

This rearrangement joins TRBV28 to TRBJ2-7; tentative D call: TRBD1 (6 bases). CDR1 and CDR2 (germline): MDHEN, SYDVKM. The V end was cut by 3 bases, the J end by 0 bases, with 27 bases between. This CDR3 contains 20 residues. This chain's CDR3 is CASSFPPSGAGALSSYEQYF. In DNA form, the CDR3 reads TGTGCCAGCAGTTTCCCCCCCTCCGGGGCAGGGGCTCTTAGCTCCTACGAGCAGTACTTC.

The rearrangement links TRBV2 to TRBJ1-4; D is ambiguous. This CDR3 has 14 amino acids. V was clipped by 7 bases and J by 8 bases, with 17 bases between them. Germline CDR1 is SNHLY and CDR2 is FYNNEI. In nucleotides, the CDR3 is TGTGCCAGCAAATCTGAGCTACAGTGGGAAAAACTGTTTTTT. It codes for CASKSELQWEKLFF.

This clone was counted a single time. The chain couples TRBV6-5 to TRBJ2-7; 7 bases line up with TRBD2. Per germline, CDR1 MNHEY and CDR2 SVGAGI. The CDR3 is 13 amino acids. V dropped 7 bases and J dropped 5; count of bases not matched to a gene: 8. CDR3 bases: TGTGCCAGCACCCCCCCGGGGAGGGACGAGCAGTACTTC. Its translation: CASTPPGRDEQYF.

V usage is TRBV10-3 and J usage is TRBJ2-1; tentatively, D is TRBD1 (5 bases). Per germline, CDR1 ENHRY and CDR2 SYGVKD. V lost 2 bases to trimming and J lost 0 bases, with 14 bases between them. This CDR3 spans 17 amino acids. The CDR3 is CAISEDLRVNSYNEQFF. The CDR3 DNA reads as TGTGCCATCAGTGAGGACCTCAGGGTCAACTCCTACAATGAGCAGTTCTTC.

CDR3 in amino acids: CASSLEGAGFYEQYF. The CDR3 DNA reads as TGTGCCAGCAGCCTAGAGGGGGCGGGATTCTACGAGCAGTACTTC. The genes are TRBV2 and TRBJ2-7, with D tentatively TRBD1 (7 bases). Germline CDR1 reads SNHLY; CDR2 reads FYNNEI. The CDR3 is 15 amino acids. The germline V and J ends were trimmed by 6 bases and 3 bases, with 18 bases remaining between them.

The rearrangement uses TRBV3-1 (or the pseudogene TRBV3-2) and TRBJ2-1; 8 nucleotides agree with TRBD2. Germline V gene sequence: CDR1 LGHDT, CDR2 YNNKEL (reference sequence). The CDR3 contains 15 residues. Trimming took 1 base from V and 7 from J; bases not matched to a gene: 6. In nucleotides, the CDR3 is TGTGCCAGCAGCCAAGCTCTAGCGGGTTATAATGAGCAGTTCTTC. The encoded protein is CASSQALAGYNEQFF.

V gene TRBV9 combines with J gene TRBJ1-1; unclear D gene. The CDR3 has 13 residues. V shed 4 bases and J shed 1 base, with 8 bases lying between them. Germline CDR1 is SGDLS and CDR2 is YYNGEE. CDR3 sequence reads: CASSREWNTEAFF. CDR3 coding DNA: TGTGCCAGCAGCAGAGAGTGGAACACTGAAGCTTTCTTT.

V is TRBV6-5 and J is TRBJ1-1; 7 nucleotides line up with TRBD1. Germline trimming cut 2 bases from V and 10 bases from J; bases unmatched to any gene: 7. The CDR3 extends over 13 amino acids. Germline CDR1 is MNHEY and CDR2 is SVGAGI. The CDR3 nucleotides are TGTGCCAGCAGTTACGGGGACAGCCACGGAGCTTTCTTT. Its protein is CASSYGDSHGAFF.

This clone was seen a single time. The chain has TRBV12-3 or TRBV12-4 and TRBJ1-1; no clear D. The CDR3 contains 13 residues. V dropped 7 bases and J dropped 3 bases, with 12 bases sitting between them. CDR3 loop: CASILEVDTEAFF. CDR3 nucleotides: TGTGCCAGCATTCTTGAGGTTGACACTGAAGCTTTCTTT.

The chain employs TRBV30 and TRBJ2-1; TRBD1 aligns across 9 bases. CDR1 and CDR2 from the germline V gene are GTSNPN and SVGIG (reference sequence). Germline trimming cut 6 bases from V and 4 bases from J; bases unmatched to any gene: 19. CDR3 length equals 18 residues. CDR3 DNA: TGTGCCTGCGCCATTACCGGACAGGGGAATTCCTTATACAATGAGCAGTTCTTC. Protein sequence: CACAITGQGNSLYNEQFF.

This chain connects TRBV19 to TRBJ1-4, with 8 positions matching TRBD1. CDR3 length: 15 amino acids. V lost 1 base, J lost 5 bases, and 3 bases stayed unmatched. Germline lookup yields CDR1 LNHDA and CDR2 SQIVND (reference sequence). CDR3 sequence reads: CASSIGRGRNEKLFF. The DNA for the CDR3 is TGTGCCAGTAGTATAGGCAGGGGGCGAAATGAAAAACTGTTTTTT.

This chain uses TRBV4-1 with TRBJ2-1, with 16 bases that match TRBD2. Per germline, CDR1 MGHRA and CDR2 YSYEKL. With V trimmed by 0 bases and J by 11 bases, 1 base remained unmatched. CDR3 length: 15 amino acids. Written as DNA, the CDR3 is TGCGCCAGCAGCCAAGAGGGACTAGCGGGGGGGAAGCAGTTCTTC. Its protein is CASSQEGLAGGKQFF.

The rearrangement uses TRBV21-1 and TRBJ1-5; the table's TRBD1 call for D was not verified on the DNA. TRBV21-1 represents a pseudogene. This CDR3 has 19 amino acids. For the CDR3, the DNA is TGTGCCAGCAGCAAAGATTTCGAGACAGGGAGTGCGAGCAATCAGCCCCAGCATTTT. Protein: CASSKDFETGSASNQPQHF.

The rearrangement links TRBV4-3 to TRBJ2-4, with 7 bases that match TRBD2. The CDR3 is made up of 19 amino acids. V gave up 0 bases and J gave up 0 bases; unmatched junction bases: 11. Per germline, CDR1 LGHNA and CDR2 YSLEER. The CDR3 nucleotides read TGCGCCAGCAGCCAAGAGCTGCTCGGGGGGACCCTAGCCAAAAACATTCAGTACTTC. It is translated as CASSQELLGGTLAKNIQYF.

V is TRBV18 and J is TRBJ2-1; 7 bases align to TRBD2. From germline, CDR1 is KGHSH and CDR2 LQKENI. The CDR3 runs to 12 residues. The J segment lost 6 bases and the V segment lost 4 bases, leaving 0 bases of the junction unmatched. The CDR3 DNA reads TGTGCCAGCTCACGGACTAGCAATGAGCAGTTCTTC. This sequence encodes CASSRTSNEQFF.

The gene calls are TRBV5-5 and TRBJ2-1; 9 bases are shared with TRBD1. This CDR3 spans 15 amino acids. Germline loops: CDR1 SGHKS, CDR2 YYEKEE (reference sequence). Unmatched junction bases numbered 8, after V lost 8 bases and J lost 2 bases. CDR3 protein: CASLPGQGTYNEQFF. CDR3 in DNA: TGTGCCAGTTTACCGGGACAGGGAACCTACAATGAGCAGTTCTTC.

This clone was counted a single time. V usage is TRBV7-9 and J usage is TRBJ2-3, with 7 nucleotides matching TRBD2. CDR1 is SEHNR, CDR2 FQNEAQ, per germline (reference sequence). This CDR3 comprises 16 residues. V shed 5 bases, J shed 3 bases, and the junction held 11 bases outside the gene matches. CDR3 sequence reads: CASSNVPGLMTDTQYF. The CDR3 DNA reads TGTGCCAGCAGCAACGTCCCGGGACTAATGACAGATACGCAGTATTTT.

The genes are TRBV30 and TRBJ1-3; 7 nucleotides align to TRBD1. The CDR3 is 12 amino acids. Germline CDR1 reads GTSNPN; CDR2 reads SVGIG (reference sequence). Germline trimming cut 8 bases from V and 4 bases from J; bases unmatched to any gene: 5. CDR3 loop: CASKDRGNTIYF. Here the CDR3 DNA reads TGTGCCAGTAAGGACAGGGGAAACACCATATATTTT.

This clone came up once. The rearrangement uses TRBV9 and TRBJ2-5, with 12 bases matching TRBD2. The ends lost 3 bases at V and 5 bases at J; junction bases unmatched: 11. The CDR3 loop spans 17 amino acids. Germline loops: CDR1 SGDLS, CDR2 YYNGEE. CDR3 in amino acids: CASSAPLAGGPQETQYF. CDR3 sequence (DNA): TGTGCCAGCAGCGCGCCTCTAGCGGGGGGGCCCCAGGAGACCCAGTACTTC.

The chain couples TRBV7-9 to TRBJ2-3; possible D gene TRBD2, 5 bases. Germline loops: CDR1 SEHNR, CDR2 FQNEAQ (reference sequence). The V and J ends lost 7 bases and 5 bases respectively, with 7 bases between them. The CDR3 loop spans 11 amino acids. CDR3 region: CASIGGDTQYF. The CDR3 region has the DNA TGTGCCAGCATTGGAGGAGATACGCAGTATTTT.

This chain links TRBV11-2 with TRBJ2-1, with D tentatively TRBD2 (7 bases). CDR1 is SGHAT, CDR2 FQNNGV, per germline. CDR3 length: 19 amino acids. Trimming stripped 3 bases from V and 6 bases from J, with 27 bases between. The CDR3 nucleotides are TGTGCCAGCAGCTTTGGTCCCTATGGTGCGGGGGCACCGGGCAATGAGCAGTTCTTC. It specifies CASSFGPYGAGAPGNEQFF.

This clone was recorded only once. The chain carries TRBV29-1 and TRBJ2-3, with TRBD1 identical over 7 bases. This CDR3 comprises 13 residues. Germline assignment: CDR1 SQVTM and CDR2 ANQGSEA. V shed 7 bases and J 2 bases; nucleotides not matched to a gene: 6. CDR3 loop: CSAGTVYTDTQYF. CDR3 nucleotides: TGCAGCGCCGGGACAGTATACACAGATACGCAGTATTTT.

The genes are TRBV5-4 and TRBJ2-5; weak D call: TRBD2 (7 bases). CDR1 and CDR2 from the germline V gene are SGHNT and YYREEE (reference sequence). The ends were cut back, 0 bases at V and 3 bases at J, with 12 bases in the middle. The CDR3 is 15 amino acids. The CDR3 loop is CASSLDQGREETQYF. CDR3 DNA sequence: TGTGCCAGCAGCTTGGATCAGGGGAGGGAAGAGACCCAGTACTTC.

The CDR3 loop is CATSRGQGNEKLFF. DNA of the CDR3: TGTGCCACCAGCAGAGGACAGGGAAATGAAAAACTGTTTTTT. The gene calls are TRBV15 and TRBJ1-4; the match to TRBD1 covers 7 bases. Germline V CDR1 and CDR2: LNHNV, YYDKDF (reference sequence). The CDR3 contains 14 residues. J gave up 5 bases and V 1 base, and 1 base lay outside the gene matches.

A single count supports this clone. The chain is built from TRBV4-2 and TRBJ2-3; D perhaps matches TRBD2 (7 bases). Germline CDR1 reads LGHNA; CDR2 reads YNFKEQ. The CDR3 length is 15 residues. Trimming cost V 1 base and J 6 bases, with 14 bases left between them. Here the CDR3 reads CASSQVPGGGDTQYF. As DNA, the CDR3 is TGTGCCAGCAGCCAAGTTCCGGGGGGCGGGGATACGCAGTATTTT.

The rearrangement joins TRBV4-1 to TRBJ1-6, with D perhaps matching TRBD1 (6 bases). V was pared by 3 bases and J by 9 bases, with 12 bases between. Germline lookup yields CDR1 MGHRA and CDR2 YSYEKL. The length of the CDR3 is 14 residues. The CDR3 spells CASSHTGNGSPLHF. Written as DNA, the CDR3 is TGCGCCAGCAGCCATACAGGGAATGGTTCACCCCTCCACTTT.